The 5 T cell receptor beta chains given below trace back to one sample, sequenced in a study of radiotherapy plus CTLA-4 blockade in lung cancer. Clones were read by immunoSEQ multiplex PCR, and TCRdb kept only the in-frame ones, dropping some. The table shows about 39,000 clones, with roughly 79% occurring only once. This material consisted of peripheral blood, taken from a patient treated with radiotherapy plus ipilimumab. Receptor source: a human donor with non-small cell lung cancer that progressed on radiotherapy plus ipilimumab.

The rearrangement links TRBV18 to TRBJ2-1; D may be TRBD2 (6 bases). This CDR3 contains 15 residues. The ends were cut back, 6 bases at V and 2 bases at J, with 14 bases in the middle. CDR1 and CDR2 from the germline V gene are KGHSH and LQKENI. CDR3 in amino acids: CASSPGAGTYNEQFF. The CDR3 DNA sequence: TGTGCCAGCTCCCCTGGGGCGGGGACCTACAATGAGCAGTTCTTC. Full variable domain (missing parts from reference TRBV18 and TRBJ2-1): NAGVMQNPRHLVRRRGQEARLRCSPMKGHSHVYWYRQLPEEGLKFMVYLQKENIIDESGMPKERFSAEFPKEGPSILRIQQVVRGDSAAYFCASSPGAGTYNEQFFGPGTRLTVL.

This chain uses TRBV7-2 with TRBJ1-5; 7 bases agree with TRBD1. V trimming: 2 bases; J trimming: 4 bases; junction bases outside the gene matches: 5. CDR1 SGHTA and CDR2 FQGNSA come from the germline V gene. CDR3 length equals 15 residues. The CDR3, as DNA: TGTGCCAGCAGCTTACGGGGACAGCCAAATCAGCCCCAGCATTTT. Protein sequence: CASSLRGQPNQPQHF.

This clone came up once. CDR3 sequence (DNA): TGTGCCAGCAGTTACTCGCTCACAGGTGCATACGAGCAGTACTTC. As protein: CASSYSLTGAYEQYF. The chain joins TRBV6-5 to TRBJ2-7, with D possibly TRBD1 on 5 matching bases. Trimming stripped 0 bases from V and 4 bases from J, with 13 bases between. This CDR3 is 15 amino acids long. The germline gives CDR1 MNHEY, CDR2 SVGAGI.

CDR3 sequence reads: CASSLGGGNNEQFF. The CDR3, as DNA: TGTGCCAGCAGCCTTGGGGGGGGAAACAATGAGCAGTTCTTC. The rearrangement uses TRBV9 and TRBJ2-1; the match to TRBD2 covers 7 bases. CDR1 and CDR2 (germline): SGDLS, YYNGEE. The CDR3 runs 14 residues. After removal of 4 bases from V and 5 bases from J, the junction contained 6 bases not matched to a gene.

The rearrangement joins TRBV5-1 to TRBJ1-1; D gene unclear. The CDR3 totals 15 residues. Germline CDR1 reads SGHRS; CDR2 reads YFSETQ. Trimming took off 3 bases at V and 7 bases at J, with 19 bases between the two ends. CDR3 residues: CASSSSWAAHLEAFF. DNA for the CDR3: TGCGCCAGCAGCTCTTCTTGGGCAGCTCACCTTGAAGCTTTCTTT.